The clone carrying this TCR beta chain occurred once. The CDR3 sequence is 15 residues long. Germline V gives CDR1 WSHSY, CDR2 SAAADI. Germline trimming cut 7 bases from V and 6 bases from J; bases unmatched to any gene: 6. This record comes from a study of OX40 agonist ivuxolimab in advanced cancers. At the level of the study: Averaging 60 years in age, with a range of roughly 23 to 80, the cohort was approximately 84% male.

Sequencing used immunoSEQ multiplex PCR; TCRdb keeps in-frame clones, though not all of them. The table shows about 62,000 clones, with 85% occurring only once. The sequence was collected from an adult with an advanced solid tumor such as melanoma, head and neck, liver or kidney cancer. The chain joins TRBV10-2 to TRBJ2-1; TRBD2 aligns across 13 bases. The material was CD4+ or CD8+ T cells sorted from blood, obtained in a trial of the OX40 agonist ivuxolimab. The CDR3 coding sequence is TGCGCCAGCAATACGGGACTAGCGGGGCTCAATGAGCAGTTCTTC. Translating gives CASNTGLAGLNEQFF.